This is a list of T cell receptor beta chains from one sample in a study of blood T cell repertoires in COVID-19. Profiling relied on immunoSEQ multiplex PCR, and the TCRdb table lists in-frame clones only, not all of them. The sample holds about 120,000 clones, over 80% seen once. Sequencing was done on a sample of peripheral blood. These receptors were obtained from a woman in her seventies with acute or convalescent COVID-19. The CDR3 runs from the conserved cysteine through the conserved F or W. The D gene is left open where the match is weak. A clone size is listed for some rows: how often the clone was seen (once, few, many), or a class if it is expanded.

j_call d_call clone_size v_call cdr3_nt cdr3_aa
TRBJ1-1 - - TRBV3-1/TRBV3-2 TGTGCCAGCAGCCAAGGGGAGTTGGCGGCTTTCTTT CASSQGELAAFF
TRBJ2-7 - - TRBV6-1 TGTGCCAGCAGTGAAACGGCGGCTCTCGAGCAGTACTTC CASSETAALEQYF
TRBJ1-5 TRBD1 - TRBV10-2 TGCGCCAGCAGTGATGGGGGACAGTACAATCAGCCCCAGCATTTT CASSDGGQYNQPQHF
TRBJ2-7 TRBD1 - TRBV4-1 TGCGCCAGCAGCCAAGGGGGACAGGGGAGGGGCGAGCAGTACTTC CASSQGGQGRGEQYF
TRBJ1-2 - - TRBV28 TGTGCCAGCGTCTCGGACCCGGGGGGGCGTGGCTACACCTTC CASVSDPGGRGYTF
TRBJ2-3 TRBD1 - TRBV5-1 TGCGCCAGCAGCCCGCCGGGACAGGGAACAGATACGCAGTATTTT CASSPPGQGTDTQYF
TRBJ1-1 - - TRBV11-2 TGTGCCAGCAGCACCCAGGGGATCTCTGAAGCTTTCTTT CASSTQGISEAFF
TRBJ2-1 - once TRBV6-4 TGTGCCAGCAGTGACTCAGGGAGGCACAATGAGCAGTTCTTC CASSDSGRHNEQFF
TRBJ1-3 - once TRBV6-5 TGTGCCAGCAGGGGGGGGGACGTGGGAAACACCATATATTTT CASRGGDVGNTIYF
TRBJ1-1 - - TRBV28 TGTGCCAGCAGTTTAGGTCTGGAGTGGACTGAAGCTTTCTTT CASSLGLEWTEAFF